This is a list of T cell receptor beta chains from one sample in a study of blood T cell repertoires in COVID-19. Using immunoSEQ multiplex PCR, the repertoire was profiled, and TCRdb retains in-frame clones only, with some absent. The table records over 200,000 clones, approximately 88% of them present only once. Sequencing was done on a sample of PBMCs or T cells enriched from blood (not recorded which). These receptors were collected from a woman aged 30 to 39 who had been exposed to COVID-19. CDR3s include the opening cysteine and the closing phenylalanine or tryptophan. The order of the fields is D gene, J gene, V gene, clone size, CDR3 protein, CDR3 DNA. A D gene is named only where the DNA matches it firmly. Clone size, where shown, is once, few, many, or a class for clones that have expanded.

TRBD1 | TRBJ1-6 | TRBV6-5 | - | CASNPGGGVPLHF | TGTGCCAGCAACCCCGGAGGGGGCGTACCCCTCCACTTT
TRBD2 | TRBJ2-1 | TRBV5-1 | - | CASSPQTSGMGEQFF | TGCGCCAGCAGCCCCCAAACTAGCGGTATGGGTGAGCAGTTCTTC
TRBD1 | TRBJ1-3 | TRBV14 | few | CASSQSGQLSGNTIYF | TGTGCCAGCAGCCAATCGGGACAGCTCTCTGGAAACACCATATATTTT
TRBD1 | TRBJ2-7 | TRBV28 | - | CASSSGTVSYEQYF | TGTGCCAGCAGTTCCGGGACAGTGTCCTACGAGCAGTACTTC
TRBD1 | TRBJ1-5 | TRBV2 | once | CASSAPGGRNQPQHF | TGTGCCAGCAGTGCTCCAGGGGGTCGAAATCAGCCCCAGCATTTT
- | TRBJ1-5 | TRBV24-1 | - | CATQPGQNNQPQHF | TGTGCCACCCAACCTGGACAAAATAATCAGCCCCAGCATTTT
- | TRBJ1-1 | TRBV5-8 | - | CASRPFLLSTGAFF | TGTGCCAGCAGACCATTCTTATTGTCTACTGGAGCTTTCTTT
- | TRBJ2-1 | TRBV6-5 | - | CASSRFRDYNEQFF | TGTGCCAGCAGCCGATTCCGGGACTACAATGAGCAGTTCTTC
- | TRBJ2-1 | TRBV7-2 | - | CASSLDGSRPQQFF | TGTGCCAGCAGCTTAGACGGGTCAAGGCCCCAGCAGTTCTTC
- | TRBJ2-3 | TRBV10-1 | - | CASSGTGDGTDTQYF | TGCGCCAGCAGTGGGACGGGGGACGGCACAGATACGCAGTATTTT
- | TRBJ2-2 | TRBV10-1 | - | CASSEMVVAETGELFF | TGCGCCAGCAGTGAGATGGTTGTGGCGGAAACCGGGGAGCTGTTTTTT
TRBD2 | TRBJ2-7 | TRBV5-1 | - | CASSLVLADTYEQYF | TGCGCCAGCAGCTTGGTACTAGCGGATACCTACGAGCAGTACTTC
TRBD1 | TRBJ1-5 | TRBV30 | once | CAWSAGGRQPQHF | TGTGCCTGGAGTGCAGGGGGAAGGCAGCCCCAGCATTTT
TRBD1 | TRBJ1-4 | TRBV7-2 | - | CASSLEGDRNEKLFF | TGTGCCAGCAGCTTAGAGGGGGACAGGAATGAAAAACTGTTTTTT
- | TRBJ2-7 | TRBV2 | - | CASSELVSSRILEQYF | TGTGCCAGCAGTGAACTTGTTTCTAGCCGGATCCTCGAGCAGTACTTC
- | TRBJ2-5 | TRBV7-9 | - | CASSLGPSLQETQYF | TGTGCCAGCAGCTTAGGTCCGTCCTTACAAGAGACCCAGTACTTC
- | TRBJ2-5 | TRBV24-1 | - | CATSDPRDTGTQYF | TGTGCCACCAGTGACCCCCGGGACACCGGGACCCAGTACTTC
TRBD1 | TRBJ1-6 | TRBV6-6 | - | CASSPDRGISPLHF | TGTGCCAGCAGTCCCGACAGGGGGATTTCACCCCTCCACTTT
TRBD2 | TRBJ2-7 | TRBV11-2 | - | CASSPASGPYEQYF | TGTGCCAGCAGCCCAGCTAGCGGACCCTACGAGCAGTACTTC
TRBD1 | TRBJ2-2 | TRBV18 | - | CASSSGTGYTGELFF | TGTGCCAGCTCATCCGGGACAGGCTACACCGGGGAGCTGTTTTTT
TRBD2 | TRBJ2-1 | TRBV29-1 | - | CSVVPSGSVSYNEQFF | TGCAGCGTTGTCCCGAGCGGGAGTGTATCCTACAATGAGCAGTTCTTC
TRBD2 | TRBJ2-7 | TRBV18 | - | CASSPPGRAGGPEEQYF | TGTGCCAGCTCACCACCGGGCCGAGCGGGAGGGCCGGAAGAGCAGTACTTC
- | TRBJ1-2 | TRBV24-1 | few | CATSDPGTNYGYTF | TGTGCCACCAGTGATCCCGGGACTAACTATGGCTACACCTTC
TRBD2 | TRBJ2-1 | TRBV24-1 | once | CATSDPTSGSYNEQFF | TGTGCCACCAGTGATCCGACTAGCGGCTCCTACAATGAGCAGTTCTTC
TRBD1 | TRBJ1-1 | TRBV28 | few | CASSPRTGRRSARTEAFF | TGTGCCAGCAGTCCCCGGACAGGGCGGCGGTCGGCACGCACTGAAGCTTTCTTT
TRBD2 | TRBJ2-7 | TRBV3-1/TRBV3-2 | - | CASSPVTRLAVYEQYF | TGTGCCAGCAGCCCAGTGACGCGACTAGCGGTTTACGAGCAGTACTTC
TRBD2 | TRBJ2-3 | TRBV2 | - | CASTRGGLAGADTQYF | TGTGCCAGCACCCGGGGGGGACTAGCGGGAGCAGATACGCAGTATTTT
TRBD1 | TRBJ2-7 | TRBV12-5 | - | CASGLVLTGQRSMYEQYF | TGTGCTAGTGGTTTGGTACTCACGGGACAGAGATCGATGTACGAGCAGTACTTC
- | TRBJ1-2 | TRBV24-1 | - | CATSDSRPLDRSHGYTF | TGTGCCACCAGTGATTCTAGGCCCCTTGACAGGTCACATGGCTACACCTTC